This T cell receptor (beta chain) was sequenced during a study of blood T cell repertoires in COVID-19. Study details: Specimens from acute and convalescent COVID-19 originated in the United States, Italy and Spain. T cells, B-cell-depleted T cells, or PBMCs supplied cDNA or gDNA.

As handled by the study authors: Amplified reference gene primers provided the basis for estimating nucleated cell counts. Generated by immunoSEQ multiplex PCR, the TCRdb table keeps only in-frame clones and is missing some. That table supplies the V and J calls and clone size; D and trimming were determined from the DNA. The data show a few hundred thousand clones, with roughly 80% seen just once and under 11% held by the top ten. Germline trimming cut 6 bases from V and 1 base from J; bases unmatched to any gene: 5. Germline lookup yields CDR1 LGHNA and CDR2 YSLEER. The CDR3 loop spans 15 amino acids.

The sequence was collected from a woman of 80 years or more with acute or convalescent COVID-19. Material: peripheral blood. The J gene is TRBJ2-3, the V gene TRBV4-3; 9 nucleotides agree with TRBD2. DNA for the CDR3: TGCGCCAGCAGTCCTCAGCGGGGGGGCACAGATACGCAGTATTTT. Its translation: CASSPQRGGTDTQYF.